Listed below are T cell receptor beta chains from one sample, sequenced in a study of blood T cells in healthy people across ages. From the 5' RACE reads, TCRdb called clonotypes with MiXCR, one entry per CDR3 protein. The table has 780,000 or so distinct CDR3 sequences, 56% seen once. Sequenced sample: blood. The receptors stem from a man aged 35 to 55 in good health. Both conserved end residues are part of each CDR3. D genes are given only for firm matches. Where a row states a size, it is once, few, many or the class of an expanded clone; other rows omit it.

j_call d_call clone_size v_call cdr3_nt cdr3_aa
TRBJ2-7 NA few TRBV15 TGTGCCACCAGTCCAGACTTGTACGAGCAGTACTTC CATSPDLYEQYF
TRBJ2-5 NA few TRBV20-1 TGCAGTGCTAGAGATTCGCGGGAGACCCAGTACTTC CSARDSRETQYF
TRBJ2-3 NA NA TRBV5-1 TGCGCCAGCAGCTTAAGGATTATCGGCACAGATACGCAGTATTTT CASSLRIIGTDTQYF
TRBJ2-5 NA NA TRBV13 TGTGCCAGCAGCTTAGGACGGGGGGCGGAGAGGGAACAGTACTTC CASSLGRGAEREQYF
TRBJ2-3 NA NA TRBV7-8 TGTGCCAGCAGCTTAGTCGTGAGTTTAGGACACCCGGCACACACAGATACGCAGTATTTT CASSLVVSLGHPAHTDTQYF
TRBJ2-3 TRBD1 few TRBV6-5 TGTGCCAGCAGCCTCGGGACAGGGGGTGGCGCAGATACGCAGTATTTT CASSLGTGGGADTQYF
TRBJ1-4 NA NA TRBV20-1 TGCAGTGCTAGAGATTTTGGAGGGGGTGAAAAACTGTTTTTT CSARDFGGGEKLFF
TRBJ2-5 NA NA TRBV6-6 TGTGCCAGCAGTTACTCGATCGGATGGAGCCAAGAGACCCAGTACTTC CASSYSIGWSQETQYF
TRBJ2-6 TRBD1 NA TRBV20-1 TGCAGTGCTGGACGACAGGGCCTCTCTGGGGCCAACGTCCTGACTTTC CSAGRQGLSGANVLTF
TRBJ2-1 NA NA TRBV28 TGTGCCAGCAGTCGTAGGCCCATCAATGAGCAGTTCTTC CASSRRPINEQFF
TRBJ1-3 NA NA TRBV6-5 TGTGCCAGCAGTGGACAGAGCTCTGGAAACACCATATATTTT CASSGQSSGNTIYF